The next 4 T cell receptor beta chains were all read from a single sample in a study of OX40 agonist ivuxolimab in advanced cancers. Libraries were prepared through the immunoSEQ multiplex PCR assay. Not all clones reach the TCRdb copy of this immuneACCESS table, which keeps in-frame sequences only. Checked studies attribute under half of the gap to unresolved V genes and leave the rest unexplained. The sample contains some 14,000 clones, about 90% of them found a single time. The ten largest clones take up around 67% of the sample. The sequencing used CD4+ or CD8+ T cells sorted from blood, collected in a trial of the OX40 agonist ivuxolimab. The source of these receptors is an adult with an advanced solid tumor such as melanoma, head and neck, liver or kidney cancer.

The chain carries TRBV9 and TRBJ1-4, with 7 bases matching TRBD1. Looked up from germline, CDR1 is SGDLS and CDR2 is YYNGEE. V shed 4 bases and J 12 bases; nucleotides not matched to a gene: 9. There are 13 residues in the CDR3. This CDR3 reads CASSSTTDRQLFF. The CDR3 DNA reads TGTGCCAGCAGCTCAACCACGGACAGGCAACTGTTTTTT.

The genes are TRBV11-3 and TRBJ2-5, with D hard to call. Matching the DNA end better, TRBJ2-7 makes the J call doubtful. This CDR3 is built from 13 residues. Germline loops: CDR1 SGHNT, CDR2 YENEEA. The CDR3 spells CASSTVSSYEQYF. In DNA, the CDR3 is TGTGCCAGCAGCACGGTCAGCTCCTACGAGCAGTACTTC.

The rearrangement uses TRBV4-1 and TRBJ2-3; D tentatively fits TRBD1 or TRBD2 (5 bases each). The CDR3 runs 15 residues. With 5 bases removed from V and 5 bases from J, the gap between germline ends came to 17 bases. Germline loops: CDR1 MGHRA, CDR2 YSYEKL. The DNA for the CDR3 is TGCGCCAGCAGCGTGGGACCCCTGGCGATAGATACGCAGTATTTT. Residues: CASSVGPLAIDTQYF.

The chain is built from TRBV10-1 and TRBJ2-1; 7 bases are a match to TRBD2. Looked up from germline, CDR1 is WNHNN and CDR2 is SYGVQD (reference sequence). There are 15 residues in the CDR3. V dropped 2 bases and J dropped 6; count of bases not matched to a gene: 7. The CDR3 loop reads CASSEKASGGNEQFF. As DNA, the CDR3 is TGCGCCAGCAGTGAGAAGGCTAGCGGTGGCAATGAGCAGTTCTTC.